The clone carrying this T cell receptor beta chain was observed at least ten times. TCRdb analysed the 5' RACE reads with MiXCR anew, one entry per CDR3 protein. The sample gives 400,000 to 450,000 distinct CDR3 sequences, roughly 18% of which show up once; 20% to 25% is in the top ten. V gave up 0 bases and J gave up 8 bases, with 9 bases separating them. In germline, CDR1 is SGDLS, CDR2 YYNGEE. This CDR3 comprises 14 residues. The data stem from a study of T-cell memory formation after mild COVID-19. Sequenced sample: PBMCs or a T cell subset sorted from them (not recorded which). This chain joins TRBV9 and TRBJ1-6; D remains ambiguous. The receptor was derived from a man aged 18 to 30 who had mild COVID-19 (a few samples of this study predate the infection). Cell type and time point are not known. The CDR3 DNA reads TGTGCCAGCAGCGTAGACGGCCGGGATTCACCCCTCCACTTT. As protein: CASSVDGRDSPLHF.